This T cell receptor (beta chain) originates from a study of identical twins. Donors uniformly comprised healthy Caucasians. General observations from the study: Modelling underestimated the level of out-of-frame TCR alpha sharing observed in monozygotic twins.

Turning to this clonotype: Its antigen remains unknown.

Germline lookup yields CDR1 SGDLS and CDR2 YYNGEE. Trimming removed 0 bases from V and 7 bases from J, with 11 bases in between. The CDR3 contains 14 residues. Unique molecular identifiers were present on the cDNA, which also gained a universal primer site by template switching. TCRdb reprocessed the 5' RACE reads with MiXCR, giving one entry per CDR3 protein. The table has approximately 1.8 million distinct CDR3 sequences, around 29% seen once. The sample consisted of cord blood. The chain couples TRBV9 to TRBJ2-1, with TRBD2 as a possible D gene (5 bases). The clonotype comes from a newborn girl in good health. CDR3 nucleotides: TGTGCCAGCAGCGTAGCGGAGGCCGGTAATGAGCAGTTCTTC. Its translation: CASSVAEAGNEQFF. The entire variable domain, with the rest obtained from reference TRBV9 and TRBJ2-1, is as follows: DSGVTQTPKHLITATGQRVTLRCSPRSGDLSVYWYQQSLDQGLQFLIQYYNGEERAKGNILERFSAQQFPDLHSELNLSSLELGDSALYFCASSVAEAGNEQFFGPGTRLTVL.